This TCR beta chain was sequenced for a study of CXCR3-negative and CXCR3-positive naive CD8 T cells. Broader study findings: The study found more hydrophobic TRB CDR3s in CXCR3-positive naive cells than in CXCR3-negative naive cells. For naive cells, CXCR3-negative and CXCR3-positive subsets had similar TRBV-TRBJ usage; for memory cells, usage differed. After cryopreservation, CXCR3 expression dropped partially; most assays used fresh PBMCs.

Points on this clonotype: Its antigen is as yet unknown.

UMI-tagged TRB cDNA libraries were built via 5' RACE. Reanalyzing the 5' RACE reads, TCRdb keeps one entry per CDR3 protein, without DNA. Its listing shows 90,000 to 150,000 distinct CDR3 sequences. Sorts performed in triplicate captured 300,000 to 350,000 cells each from every CD8+ T cell subset. Identification of naive CD8+ T cells rested on CD45RO-CCR7+CD27+CD95- status. This CDR3 region has 18 residues. CDR1 and CDR2 (germline): MDHEN, SYDVKM. This clonotype was obtained from a human donor in good health. Some clones in this sample may be carry-over from other donors' samples. This sequence joins TRBV28 and TRBJ2-2; TCRdb calls TRBD2, which cannot be checked without DNA. The sequencing sample was made of naive CXCR3+ CD8+ T cells from blood. Stated subset: CD45RO-CCR7+CD27+CD95- naive CD8+ T cells expressing CXCR3 (TNR3+). This chain's CDR3 is CASSLEGLAGANTGELFF.